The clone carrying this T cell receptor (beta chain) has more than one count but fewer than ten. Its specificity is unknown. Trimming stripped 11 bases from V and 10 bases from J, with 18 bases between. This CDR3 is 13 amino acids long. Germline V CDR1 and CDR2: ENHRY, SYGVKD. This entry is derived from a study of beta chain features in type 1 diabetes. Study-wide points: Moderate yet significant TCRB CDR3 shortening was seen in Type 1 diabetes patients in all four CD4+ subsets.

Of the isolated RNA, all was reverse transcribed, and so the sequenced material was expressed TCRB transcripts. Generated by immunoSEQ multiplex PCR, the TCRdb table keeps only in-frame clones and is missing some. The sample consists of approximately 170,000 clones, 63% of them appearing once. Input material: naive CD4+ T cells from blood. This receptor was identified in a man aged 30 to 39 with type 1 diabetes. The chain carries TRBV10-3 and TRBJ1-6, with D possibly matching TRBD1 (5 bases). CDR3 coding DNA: TGTGCCCTGACGGGGGATATGGGGTCACCCCTCCACTTT. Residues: CALTGDMGSPLHF.